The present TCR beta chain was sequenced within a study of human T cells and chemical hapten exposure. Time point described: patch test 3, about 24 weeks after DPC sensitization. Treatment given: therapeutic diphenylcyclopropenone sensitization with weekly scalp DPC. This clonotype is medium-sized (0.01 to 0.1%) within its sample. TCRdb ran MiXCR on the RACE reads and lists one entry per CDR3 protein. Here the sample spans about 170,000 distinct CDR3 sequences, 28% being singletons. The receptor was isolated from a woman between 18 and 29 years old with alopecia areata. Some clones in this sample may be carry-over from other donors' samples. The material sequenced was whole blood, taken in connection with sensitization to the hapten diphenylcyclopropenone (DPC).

The CDR3 is CASSLDISYNSPLHF. The CDR3 region has the DNA TGTGCCAGCAGCTTAGATATCTCCTATAATTCACCCCTCCACTTT. The chain couples TRBV7-2 to TRBJ1-6; D uncertain. The germline V and J ends were trimmed by 1 base and 0 bases, with 4 bases remaining between them. This CDR3 region has 15 residues. Germline CDR1 and CDR2: SGHTA and FQGNSA.